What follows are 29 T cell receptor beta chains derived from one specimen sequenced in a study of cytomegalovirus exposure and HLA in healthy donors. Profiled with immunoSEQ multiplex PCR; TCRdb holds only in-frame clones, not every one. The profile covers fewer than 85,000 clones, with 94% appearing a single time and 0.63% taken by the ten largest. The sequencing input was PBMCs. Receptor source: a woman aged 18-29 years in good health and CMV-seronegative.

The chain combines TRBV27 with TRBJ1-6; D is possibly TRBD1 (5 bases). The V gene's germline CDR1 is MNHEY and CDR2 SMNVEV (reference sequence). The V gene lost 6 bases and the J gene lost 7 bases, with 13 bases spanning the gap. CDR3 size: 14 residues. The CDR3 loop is CASRRQAGNSPLHF. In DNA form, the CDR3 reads TGTGCCAGCAGACGCCAGGCAGGGAATTCACCCCTCCACTTT.

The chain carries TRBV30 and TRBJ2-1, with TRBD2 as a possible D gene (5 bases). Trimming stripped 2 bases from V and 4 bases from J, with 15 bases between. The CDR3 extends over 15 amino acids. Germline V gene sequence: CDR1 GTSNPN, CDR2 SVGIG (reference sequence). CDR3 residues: CAWSRVAILYNEQFF. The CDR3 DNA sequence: TGTGCCTGGAGTAGGGTAGCGATTCTATACAATGAGCAGTTCTTC.

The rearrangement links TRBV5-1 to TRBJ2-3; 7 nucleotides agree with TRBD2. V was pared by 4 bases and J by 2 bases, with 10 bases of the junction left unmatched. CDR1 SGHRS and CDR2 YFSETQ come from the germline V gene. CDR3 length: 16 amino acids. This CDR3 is CASSLLAGVITDTQYF. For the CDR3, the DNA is TGCGCCAGCAGCCTATTGGCGGGGGTGATCACAGATACGCAGTATTTT. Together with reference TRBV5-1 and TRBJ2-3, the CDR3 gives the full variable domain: KAGVTQTPRYLIKTRGQQVTLSCSPISGHRSVSWYQQTPGQGLQFLFEYFSETQRNKGNFPGRFSGRQFSNSRSEMNVSTLELGDSALYLCASSLLAGVITDTQYFGPGTRLTVL.

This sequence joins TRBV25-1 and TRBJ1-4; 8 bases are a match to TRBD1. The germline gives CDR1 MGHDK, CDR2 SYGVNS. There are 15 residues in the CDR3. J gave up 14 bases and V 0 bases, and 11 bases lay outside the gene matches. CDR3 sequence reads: CASSEYGQGGPSLFF. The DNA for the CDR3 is TGTGCCAGCAGTGAATATGGACAGGGAGGACCCTCGCTGTTTTTT.

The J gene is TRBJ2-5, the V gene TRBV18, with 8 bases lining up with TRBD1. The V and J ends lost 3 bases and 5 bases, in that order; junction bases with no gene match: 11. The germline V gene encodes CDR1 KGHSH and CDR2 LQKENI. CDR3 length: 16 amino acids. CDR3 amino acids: CASSPTGDPLWETQYF. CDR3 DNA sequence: TGTGCCAGCTCACCGACAGGGGACCCCTTATGGGAGACCCAGTACTTC.

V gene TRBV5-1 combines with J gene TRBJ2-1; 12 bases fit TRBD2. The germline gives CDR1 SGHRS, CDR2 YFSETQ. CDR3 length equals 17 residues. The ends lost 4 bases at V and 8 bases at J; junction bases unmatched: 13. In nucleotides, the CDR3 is TGCGCCAGCAGCGTTGAGGGGCCTAGCGGGGGGGCTTATGAGCAGTTCTTC. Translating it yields CASSVEGPSGGAYEQFF.

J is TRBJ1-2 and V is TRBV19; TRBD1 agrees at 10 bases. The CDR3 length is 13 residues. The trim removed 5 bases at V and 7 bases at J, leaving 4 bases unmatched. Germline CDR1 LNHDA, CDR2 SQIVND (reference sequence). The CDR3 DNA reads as TGTGCCAGTAGTGGGGGACAGGGGACTGGCTACACCTTC. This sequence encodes CASSGGQGTGYTF.

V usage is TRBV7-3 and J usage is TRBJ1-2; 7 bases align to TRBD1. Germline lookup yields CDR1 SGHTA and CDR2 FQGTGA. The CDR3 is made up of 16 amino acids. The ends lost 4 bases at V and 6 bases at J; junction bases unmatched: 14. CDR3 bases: TGTGCCAGCAGCTCGACAACAGGGGCTGTCGTCCATGGCTACACCTTC. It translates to CASSSTTGAVVHGYTF.

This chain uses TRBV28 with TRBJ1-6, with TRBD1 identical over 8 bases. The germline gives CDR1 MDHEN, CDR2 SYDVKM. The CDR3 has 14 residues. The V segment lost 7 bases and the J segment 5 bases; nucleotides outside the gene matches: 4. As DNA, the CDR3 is TGTGCCAGCACCGTGGGACAGGATAATTCACCCCTCCACTTT. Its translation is CASTVGQDNSPLHF.

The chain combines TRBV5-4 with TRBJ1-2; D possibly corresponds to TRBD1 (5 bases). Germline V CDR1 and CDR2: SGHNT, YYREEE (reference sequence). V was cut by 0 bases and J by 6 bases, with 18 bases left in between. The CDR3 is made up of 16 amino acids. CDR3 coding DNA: TGTGCCAGCAGCTTGGCCAACGCGGCAGGGTGGGATGGCTACACCTTC. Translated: CASSLANAAGWDGYTF.

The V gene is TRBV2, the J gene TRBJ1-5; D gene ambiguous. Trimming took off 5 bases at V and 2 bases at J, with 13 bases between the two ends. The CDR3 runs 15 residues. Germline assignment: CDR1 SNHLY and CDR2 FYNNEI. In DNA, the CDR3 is TGTGCCAGCAGTTTTGATTCCGGGGGCAATCAGCCCCAGCATTTT. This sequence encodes CASSFDSGGNQPQHF.

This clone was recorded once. CDR3 sequence (DNA): TGTGCCAGCAGCCTGTCCGGGACAGTTAATGAAAAACTGTTTTTT. This codes for CASSLSGTVNEKLFF. V usage is TRBV7-3 and J usage is TRBJ1-4, with TRBD1 matching over 7 bases. Germline trimming cut 5 bases from V and 4 bases from J; bases unmatched to any gene: 7. The CDR3 length is 15 residues. Germline loops: CDR1 SGHTA, CDR2 FQGTGA.

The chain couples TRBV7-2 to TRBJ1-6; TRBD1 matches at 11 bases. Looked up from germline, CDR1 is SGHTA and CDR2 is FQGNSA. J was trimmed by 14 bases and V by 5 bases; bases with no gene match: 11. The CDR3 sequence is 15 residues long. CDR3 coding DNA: TGTGCCAGCAGCGGGCCGGGACAGGGGGTCGGAACCCTCCACTTT. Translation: CASSGPGQGVGTLHF.

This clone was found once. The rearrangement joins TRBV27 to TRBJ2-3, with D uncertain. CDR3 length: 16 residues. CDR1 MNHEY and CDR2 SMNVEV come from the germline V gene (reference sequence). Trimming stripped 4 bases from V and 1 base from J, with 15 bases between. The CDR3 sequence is CASSSFAGSGTDTQYF. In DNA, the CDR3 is TGTGCCAGCAGTTCCTTCGCCGGTTCGGGCACAGATACGCAGTATTTT.

Written as DNA, the CDR3 is TGTGCCAGCAGTATCGGCGGGACAGGGGTTGGCTACACCTTC. It specifies CASSIGGTGVGYTF. J is TRBJ1-2 and V is TRBV28, with 10 bases identical to TRBD1. This CDR3 is built from 14 residues. The germline gives CDR1 MDHEN, CDR2 SYDVKM. V shed 5 bases, J shed 7 bases, and the junction held 7 bases outside the gene matches.

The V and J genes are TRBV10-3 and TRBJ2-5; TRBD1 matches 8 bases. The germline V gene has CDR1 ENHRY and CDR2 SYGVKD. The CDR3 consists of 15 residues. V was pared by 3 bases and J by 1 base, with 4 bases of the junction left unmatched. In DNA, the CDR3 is TGTGCCATCAGTGATCGGACAGGGCGCCAAGAGACCCAGTACTTC. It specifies CAISDRTGRQETQYF.

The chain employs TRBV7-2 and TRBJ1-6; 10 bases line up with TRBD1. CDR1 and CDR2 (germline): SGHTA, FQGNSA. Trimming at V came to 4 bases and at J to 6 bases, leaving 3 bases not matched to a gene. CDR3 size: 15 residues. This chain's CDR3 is CASSSGTGVNSPLHF. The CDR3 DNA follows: TGTGCCAGCAGCTCCGGGACAGGGGTTAATTCACCCCTCCACTTT.

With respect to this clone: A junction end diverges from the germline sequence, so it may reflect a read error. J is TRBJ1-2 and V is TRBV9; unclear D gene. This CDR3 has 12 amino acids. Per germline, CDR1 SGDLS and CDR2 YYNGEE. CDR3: CASSVDRSRLLF. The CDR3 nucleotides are TGTGCCAGCAGCGTAGATCGATCGCGATTACTCTTC.

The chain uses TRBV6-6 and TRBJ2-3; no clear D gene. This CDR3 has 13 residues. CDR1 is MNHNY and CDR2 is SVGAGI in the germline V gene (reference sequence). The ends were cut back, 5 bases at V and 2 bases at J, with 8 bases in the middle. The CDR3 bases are TGTGCCAGCAGTACAACGATCACAGATACGCAGTATTTT. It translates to CASSTTITDTQYF.

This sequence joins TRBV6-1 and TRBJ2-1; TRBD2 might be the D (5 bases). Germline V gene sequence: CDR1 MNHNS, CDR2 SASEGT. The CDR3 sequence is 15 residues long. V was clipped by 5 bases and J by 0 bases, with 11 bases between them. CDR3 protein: CASSIRRDSYNEQFF. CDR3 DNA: TGTGCCAGCAGTATCCGACGGGACTCCTACAATGAGCAGTTCTTC.

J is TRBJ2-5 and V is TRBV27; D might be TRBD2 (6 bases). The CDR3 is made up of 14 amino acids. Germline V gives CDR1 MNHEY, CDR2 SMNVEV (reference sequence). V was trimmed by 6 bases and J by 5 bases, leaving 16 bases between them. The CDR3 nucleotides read TGTGCCAGCAGCCACACTCGGGGGAGCGAGACCCAGTACTTC. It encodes CASSHTRGSETQYF.

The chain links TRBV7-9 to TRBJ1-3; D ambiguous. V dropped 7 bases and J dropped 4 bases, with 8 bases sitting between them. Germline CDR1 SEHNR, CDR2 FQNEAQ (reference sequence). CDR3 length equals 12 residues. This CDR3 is CASTPGGNTIYF. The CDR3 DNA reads TGTGCCAGCACCCCGGGGGGAAACACCATATATTTT.

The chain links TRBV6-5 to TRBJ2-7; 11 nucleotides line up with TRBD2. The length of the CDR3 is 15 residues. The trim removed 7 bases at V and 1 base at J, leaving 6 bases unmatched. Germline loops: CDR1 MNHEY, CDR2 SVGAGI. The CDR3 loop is CASTQLAGVSYEQYF. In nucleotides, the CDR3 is TGTGCCAGCACCCAACTAGCGGGGGTTTCCTACGAGCAGTACTTC.

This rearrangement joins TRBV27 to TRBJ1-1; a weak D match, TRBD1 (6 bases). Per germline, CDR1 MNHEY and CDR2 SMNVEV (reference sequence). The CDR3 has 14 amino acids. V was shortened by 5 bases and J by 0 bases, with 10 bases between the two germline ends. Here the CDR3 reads CASSQGWMNTEAFF. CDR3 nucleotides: TGTGCCAGCAGTCAGGGGTGGATGAACACTGAAGCTTTCTTT.

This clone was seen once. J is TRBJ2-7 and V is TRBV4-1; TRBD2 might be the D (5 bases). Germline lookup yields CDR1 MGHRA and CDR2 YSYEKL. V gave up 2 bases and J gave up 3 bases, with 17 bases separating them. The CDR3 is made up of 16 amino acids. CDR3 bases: TGCGCCAGCAGCCAAAGGGTTAAAGACTACCGCTACGAGCAGTACTTC. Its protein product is CASSQRVKDYRYEQYF.

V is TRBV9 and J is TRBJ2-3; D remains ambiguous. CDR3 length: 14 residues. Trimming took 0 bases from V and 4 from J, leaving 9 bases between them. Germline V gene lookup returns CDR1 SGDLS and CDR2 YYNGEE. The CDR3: CASSVDPSSDTQYF. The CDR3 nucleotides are TGTGCCAGCAGCGTAGATCCTAGTTCAGATACGCAGTATTTT.

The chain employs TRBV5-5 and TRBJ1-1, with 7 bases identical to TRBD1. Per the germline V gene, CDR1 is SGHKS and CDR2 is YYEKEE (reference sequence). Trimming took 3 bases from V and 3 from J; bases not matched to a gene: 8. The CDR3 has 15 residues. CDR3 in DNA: TGTGCCAGCAGCTCTGACAGGGCCCGATACACTGAAGCTTTCTTT. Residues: CASSSDRARYTEAFF.

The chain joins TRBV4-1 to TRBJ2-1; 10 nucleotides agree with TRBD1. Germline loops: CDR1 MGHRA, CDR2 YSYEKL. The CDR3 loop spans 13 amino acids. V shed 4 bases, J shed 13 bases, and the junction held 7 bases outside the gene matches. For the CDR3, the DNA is TGCGCCAGCAGCCGAAGCCGGGACAGGGGTCAGTTCTTC. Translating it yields CASSRSRDRGQFF.

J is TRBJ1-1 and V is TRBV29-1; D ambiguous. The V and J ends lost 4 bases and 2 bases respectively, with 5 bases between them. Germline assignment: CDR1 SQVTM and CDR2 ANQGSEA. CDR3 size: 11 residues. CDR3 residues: CSVASNTEAFF. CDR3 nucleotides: TGCAGCGTTGCTAGCAACACTGAAGCTTTCTTT.